This T cell receptor beta chain was observed in a study of blood T cell repertoires in COVID-19. Across the whole study: Samples came from the United States, Italy and Spain, spanning acute and convalescent COVID-19. PBMCs, B-cell-depleted T cells, or T cells were the source of the cDNA or gDNA that made up the material.

Method: immunoSEQ multiplex PCR; TCRdb's copy keeps in-frame clones and lacks some. The table shows about 270,000 clones, with 85% to 95% occurring only once. V lost 3 bases to trimming and J lost 1 base, with 6 bases between them. The length of the CDR3 is 13 residues. Participant reports of clinical history set cohort assignment. Sequenced sample: PBMCs or T cells enriched from blood (not recorded which). The V and J genes are TRBV12-3 or TRBV12-4 and TRBJ1-2; no clear D. This TCR came from a middle-aged man who had been exposed to COVID-19. CDR3 in amino acids: CASSFRHNYGYTF. DNA for the CDR3: TGTGCCAGCAGTTTTCGACATAACTATGGCTACACCTTC.